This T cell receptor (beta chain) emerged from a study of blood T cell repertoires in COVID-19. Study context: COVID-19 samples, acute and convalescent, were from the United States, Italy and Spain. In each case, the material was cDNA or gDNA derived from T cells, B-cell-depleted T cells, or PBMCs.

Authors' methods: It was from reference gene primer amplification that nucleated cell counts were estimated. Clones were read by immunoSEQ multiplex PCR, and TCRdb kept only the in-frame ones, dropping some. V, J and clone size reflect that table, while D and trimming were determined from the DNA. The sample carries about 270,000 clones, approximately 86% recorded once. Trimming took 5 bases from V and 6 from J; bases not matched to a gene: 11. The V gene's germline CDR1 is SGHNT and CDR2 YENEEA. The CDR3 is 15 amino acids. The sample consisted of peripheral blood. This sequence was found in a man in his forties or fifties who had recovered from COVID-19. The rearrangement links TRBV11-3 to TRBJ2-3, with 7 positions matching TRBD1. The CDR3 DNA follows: TGTGCCAGCAGCCCCGAGGGGGCCCTAGGGGATACGCAGTATTTT. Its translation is CASSPEGALGDTQYF.